This TCR beta chain was documented in a study of CD8 T cells in ankylosing spondylitis. This clonotype was detected only a few times. Its antigen is currently unknown. V lost 4 bases, J lost 3 bases, and 12 bases lay in between. The CDR3 runs 14 residues. CDR1 and CDR2 (germline): SEHNR, FQNEAQ (reference sequence). TCR beta libraries were made by quantitative 5'-RACE with molecular barcodes. TCRdb reanalysed the 5' RACE reads using MiXCR and keeps one entry per CDR3 protein. The table includes about 240,000 distinct CDR3 sequences, around a tenth detected once. General study points: One TCR beta motif, made up of about 8 highly homologous variants, appeared characteristic of ankylosing spondylitis blood.

The receptor was derived from a male donor with ankylosing spondylitis or in good health (not recorded which). This rearrangement joins TRBV7-9 to TRBJ1-2, with no clear D. Sequencing was carried out using blood, either unsorted or a sorted T cell fraction (not recorded which). DNA for the CDR3: TGTGCCAGCAGCTCCCTTACGTCTTACTATGGCTACACCTTC. Protein sequence: CASSSLTSYYGYTF.